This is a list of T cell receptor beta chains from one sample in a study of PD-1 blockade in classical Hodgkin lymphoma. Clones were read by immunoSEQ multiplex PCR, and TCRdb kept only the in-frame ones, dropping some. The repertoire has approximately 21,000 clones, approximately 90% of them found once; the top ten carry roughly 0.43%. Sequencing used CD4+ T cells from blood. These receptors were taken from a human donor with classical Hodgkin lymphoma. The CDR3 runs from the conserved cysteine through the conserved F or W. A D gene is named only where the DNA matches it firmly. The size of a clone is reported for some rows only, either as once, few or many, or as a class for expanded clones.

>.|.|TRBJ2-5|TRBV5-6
CASSLWARRTQYF
TGTGCCAGCAGCTTGTGGGCCCGACGGACCCAGTACTTC
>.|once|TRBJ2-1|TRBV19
CASSIGLRYNEQFF
TGTGCCAGTAGTATTGGTCTGCGGTACAATGAGCAGTTCTTC
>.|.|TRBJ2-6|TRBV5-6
CASSKQLAAGANVLTF
TGTGCCAGCAGCAAGCAATTAGCAGCTGGGGCCAACGTCCTGACTTTC
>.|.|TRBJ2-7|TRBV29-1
CSVEIEPAGQSYEQYF
TGCAGCGTTGAGATTGAACCTGCGGGTCAATCCTACGAGCAGTACTTC
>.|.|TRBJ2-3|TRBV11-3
CASSSGRSTDTQYF
TGTGCCAGCAGCTCGGGCAGGAGCACAGATACGCAGTATTTT
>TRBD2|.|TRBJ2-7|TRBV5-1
CASSLAWGSGGLNYEQYF
TGCGCCAGCAGCTTGGCCTGGGGTAGCGGGGGACTTAACTACGAGCAGTACTTC
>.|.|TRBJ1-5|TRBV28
CASSPFGTVNQPQHF
TGTGCCAGCAGTCCGTTCGGGACGGTCAATCAGCCCCAGCATTTT
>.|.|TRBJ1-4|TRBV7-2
CASSSTQGGKLFF
TGTGCCAGCAGCTCCACCCAGGGTGGAAAACTGTTTTTT
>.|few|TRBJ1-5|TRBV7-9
CASSLRVNQPQHF
TGTGCCAGCAGCTTGAGGGTTAATCAGCCCCAGCATTTT
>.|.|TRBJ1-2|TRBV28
CASSFGVDGYTF
TGTGCCAGCAGCTTCGGGGTCGATGGCTACACCTTC
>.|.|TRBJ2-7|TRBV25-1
CASSEEGQGRNEQYF
TGTGCCAGCAGTGAAGAAGGGCAGGGGAGAAACGAGCAGTACTTC
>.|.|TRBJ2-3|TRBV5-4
CASSIAQGADTQYF
TGTGCCAGCAGCATAGCGCAAGGGGCAGATACGCAGTATTTT
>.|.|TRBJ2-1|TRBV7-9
CASSLGRTVFHNEQFF
TGTGCCAGCAGCTTAGGGCGGACAGTATTCCACAATGAGCAGTTCTTC
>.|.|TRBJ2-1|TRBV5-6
CASEQGSSYNEQFF
TGTGCCAGCGAACAGGGTAGCTCCTACAATGAGCAGTTCTTC
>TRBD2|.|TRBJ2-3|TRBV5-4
CASSPRGGRAAQDTQYF
TGTGCCAGCAGCCCTCGCGGGGGGCGGGCTGCCCAAGATACGCAGTATTTT
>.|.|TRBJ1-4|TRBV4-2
CASSIFGGDEKLFF
TGTGCCAGCAGCATCTTCGGGGGCGATGAAAAACTGTTTTTT
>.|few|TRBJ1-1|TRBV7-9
CASSKGGTEAFF
TGTGCCAGCAGCAAAGGCGGGACCGAAGCTTTCTTT
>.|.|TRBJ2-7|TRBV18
CASSPPTDGREQYF
TGTGCCAGCTCACCCCCCACGGACGGGCGTGAGCAGTACTTC
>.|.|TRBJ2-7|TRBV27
CASSTGSYLLPYEQYF
TGTGCCAGCAGTACCGGGTCTTACCTATTACCCTACGAGCAGTACTTC
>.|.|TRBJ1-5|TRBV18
CASSPQGTYSNQPQHF
TGTGCCAGCTCACCACAGGGGACCTATAGCAATCAGCCCCAGCATTTT
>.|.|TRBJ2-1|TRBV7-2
CASSPAQLGIKQFF
TGTGCCAGCAGCCCAGCCCAACTAGGGATTAAGCAGTTCTTC
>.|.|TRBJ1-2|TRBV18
CASSPGSNRAALGYTF
TGTGCCAGCTCACCAGGCTCTAATCGAGCTGCGTTGGGCTACACCTTC
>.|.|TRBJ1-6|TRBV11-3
CASSLGDSPLHF
TGTGCCAGCAGCTTAGGAGATTCACCCCTCCACTTT